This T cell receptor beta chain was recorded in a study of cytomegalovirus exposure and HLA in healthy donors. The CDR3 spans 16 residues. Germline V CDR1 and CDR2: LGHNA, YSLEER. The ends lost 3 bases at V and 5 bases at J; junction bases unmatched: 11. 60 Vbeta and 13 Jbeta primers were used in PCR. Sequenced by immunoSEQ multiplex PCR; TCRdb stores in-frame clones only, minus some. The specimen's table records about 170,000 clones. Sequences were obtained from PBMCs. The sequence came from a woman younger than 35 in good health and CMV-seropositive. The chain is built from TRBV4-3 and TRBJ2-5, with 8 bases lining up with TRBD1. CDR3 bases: TGCGCCAGCAGCCACTCCCGACAGGGGTTGGCCGAGACCCAGTACTTC. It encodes CASSHSRQGLAETQYF.